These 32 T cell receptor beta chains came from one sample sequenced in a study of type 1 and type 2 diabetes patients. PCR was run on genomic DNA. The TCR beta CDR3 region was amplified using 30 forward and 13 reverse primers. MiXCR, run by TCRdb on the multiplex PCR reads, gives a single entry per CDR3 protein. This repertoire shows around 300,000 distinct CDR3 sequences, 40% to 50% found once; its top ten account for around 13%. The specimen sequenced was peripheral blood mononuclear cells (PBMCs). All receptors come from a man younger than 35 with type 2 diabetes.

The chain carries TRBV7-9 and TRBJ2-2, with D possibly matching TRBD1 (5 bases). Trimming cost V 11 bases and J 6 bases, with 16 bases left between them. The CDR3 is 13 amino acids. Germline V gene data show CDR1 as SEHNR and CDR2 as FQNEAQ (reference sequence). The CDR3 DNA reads TGTGCCTCAGAGTGGGGCGCGGCCGGGGAGCTGTTTTTT. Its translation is CASEWGAAGELFF.

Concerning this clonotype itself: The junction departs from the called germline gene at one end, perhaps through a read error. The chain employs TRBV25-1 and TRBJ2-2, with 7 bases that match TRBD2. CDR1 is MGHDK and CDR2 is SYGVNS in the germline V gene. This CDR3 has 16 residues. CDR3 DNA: TGCGCCAGCAGCCAATACGGGGGGACGAACACCGGGGAGCTGTTTTTT. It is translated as CASSQYGGTNTGELFF.

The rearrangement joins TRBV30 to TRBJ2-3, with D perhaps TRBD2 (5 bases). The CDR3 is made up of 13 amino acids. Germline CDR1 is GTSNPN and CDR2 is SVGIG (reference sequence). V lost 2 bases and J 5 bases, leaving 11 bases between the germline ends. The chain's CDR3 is CAWSQMGVDTQYF. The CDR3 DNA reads TGTGCCTGGAGTCAAATGGGAGTAGATACGCAGTATTTT.

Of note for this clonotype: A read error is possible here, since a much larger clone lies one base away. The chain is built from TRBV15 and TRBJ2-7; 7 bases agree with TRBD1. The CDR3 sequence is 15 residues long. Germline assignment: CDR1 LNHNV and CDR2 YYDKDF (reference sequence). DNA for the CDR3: TGTGCCATCAGCAGAGGATTCCAGGGGGACTACGAGCAGTACTTC. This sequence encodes CAISRGFQGDYEQYF.

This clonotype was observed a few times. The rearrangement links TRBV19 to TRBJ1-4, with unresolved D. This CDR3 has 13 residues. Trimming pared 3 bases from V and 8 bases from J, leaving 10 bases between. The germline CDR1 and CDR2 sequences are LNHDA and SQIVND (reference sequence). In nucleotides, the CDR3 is TGTGCCAGTAGTATCCTCAGTGGGGAAAAACTGTTTTTT. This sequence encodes CASSILSGEKLFF. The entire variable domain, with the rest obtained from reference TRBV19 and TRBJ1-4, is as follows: DGGITQSPKYLFRKEGQNVTLSCEQNLNHDAMYWYRQDPGQGLRLIYYSQIVNDFQKGDIAEGYSVSREKKESFPLTVTSAQKNPTAFYLCASSILSGEKLFFGSGTQLSVL.

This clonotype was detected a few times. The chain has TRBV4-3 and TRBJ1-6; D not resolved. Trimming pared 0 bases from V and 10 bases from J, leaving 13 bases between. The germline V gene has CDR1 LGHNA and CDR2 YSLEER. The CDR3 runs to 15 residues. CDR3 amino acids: CASSQDRAPGSPLHF. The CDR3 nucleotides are TGCGCCAGCAGCCAAGATAGGGCGCCGGGGTCACCCCTCCACTTT.

The CDR3 region is CASSSGARNEQFF. CDR3 bases: TGTGCCAGCAGTTCGGGGGCTCGGAATGAGCAGTTCTTC. The rearrangement uses TRBV9 and TRBJ2-1; tentatively, D is TRBD1 or TRBD2 (6 bases each). Germline assignment: CDR1 SGDLS and CDR2 YYNGEE. Trimming left V 5 bases short and J 7 bases short, with 13 bases between. This CDR3 has 13 residues.

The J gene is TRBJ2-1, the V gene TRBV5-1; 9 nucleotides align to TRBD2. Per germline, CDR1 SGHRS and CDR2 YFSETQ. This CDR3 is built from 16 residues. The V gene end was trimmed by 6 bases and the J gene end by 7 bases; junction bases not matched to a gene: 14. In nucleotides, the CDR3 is TGCGCCAGCACCCCTCTTGGCGGGAGGGGGGTGAATGAGCAGTTCTTC. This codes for CASTPLGGRGVNEQFF.

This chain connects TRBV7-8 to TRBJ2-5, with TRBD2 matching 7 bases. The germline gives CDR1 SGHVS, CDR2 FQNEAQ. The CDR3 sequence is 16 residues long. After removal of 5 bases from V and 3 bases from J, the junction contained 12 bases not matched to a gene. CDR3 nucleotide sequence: TGTGCCAGCAGCGCCGACGGGCGGACTAGGAAAGAGACCCAGTACTTC. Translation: CASSADGRTRKETQYF.

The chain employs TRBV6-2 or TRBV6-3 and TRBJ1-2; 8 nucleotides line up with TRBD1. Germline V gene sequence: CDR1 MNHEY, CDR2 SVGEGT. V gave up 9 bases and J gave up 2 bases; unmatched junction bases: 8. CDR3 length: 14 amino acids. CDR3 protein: CARQRGDRNYGYTF. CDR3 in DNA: TGTGCCAGACAAAGGGGGGACAGGAACTATGGCTACACCTTC.

This CDR3 is CASSPVVGQSYSPLHF. The CDR3 DNA follows: TGCGCCAGCAGCCCTGTTGTGGGACAGAGTTATTCACCCCTCCACTTT. This sequence joins TRBV5-1 and TRBJ1-6; 7 nucleotides match TRBD1. Germline V gene lookup returns CDR1 SGHRS and CDR2 YFSETQ. Trimming removed 4 bases from V and 8 bases from J; junction bases left unmatched: 12. The CDR3 has 16 residues.

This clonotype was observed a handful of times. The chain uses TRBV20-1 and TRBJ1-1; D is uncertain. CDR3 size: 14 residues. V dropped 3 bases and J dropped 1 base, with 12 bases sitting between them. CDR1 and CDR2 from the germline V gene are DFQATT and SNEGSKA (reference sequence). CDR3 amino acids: CSASSRIPNTEAFF. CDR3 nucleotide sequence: TGCAGTGCTAGTTCGCGGATACCGAACACTGAAGCTTTCTTT.

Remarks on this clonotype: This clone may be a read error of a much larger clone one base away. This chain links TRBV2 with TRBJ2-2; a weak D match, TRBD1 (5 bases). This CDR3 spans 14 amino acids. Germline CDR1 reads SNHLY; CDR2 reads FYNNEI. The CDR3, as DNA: TGTGCCTGCAGTGACCCCCAGGGAACCGGGGAGCTGTTTTTT. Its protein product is CACSDPQGTGELFF.

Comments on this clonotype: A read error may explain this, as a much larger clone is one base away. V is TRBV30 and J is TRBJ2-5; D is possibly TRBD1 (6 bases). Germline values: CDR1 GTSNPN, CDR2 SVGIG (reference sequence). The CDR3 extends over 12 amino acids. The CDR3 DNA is TGTGCCTGGGGCCCTTGGACAGAGACCCGGTACTTC. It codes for CAWGPWTETRYF.

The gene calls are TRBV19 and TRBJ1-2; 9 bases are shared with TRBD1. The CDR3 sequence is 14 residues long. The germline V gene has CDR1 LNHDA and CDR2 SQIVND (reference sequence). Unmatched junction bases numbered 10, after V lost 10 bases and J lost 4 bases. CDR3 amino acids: CATGNRGLFYGYTF. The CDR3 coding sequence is TGTGCCACAGGAAACAGGGGGCTCTTCTATGGCTACACCTTC.

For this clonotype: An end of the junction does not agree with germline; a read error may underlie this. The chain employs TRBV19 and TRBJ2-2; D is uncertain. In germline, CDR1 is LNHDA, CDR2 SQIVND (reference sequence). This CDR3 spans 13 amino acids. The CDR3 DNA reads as TGCGCCAGCAGTGAGAAGGACACCGGGGAGCTGTTTTTT. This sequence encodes CASSEKDTGELFF.

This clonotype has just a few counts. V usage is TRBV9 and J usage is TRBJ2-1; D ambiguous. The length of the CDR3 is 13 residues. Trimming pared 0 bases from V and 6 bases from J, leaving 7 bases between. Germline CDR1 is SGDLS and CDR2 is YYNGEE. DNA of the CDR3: TGTGCCAGCAGCGTAGACATGCGCAATGAGCAGTTCTTC. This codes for CASSVDMRNEQFF.

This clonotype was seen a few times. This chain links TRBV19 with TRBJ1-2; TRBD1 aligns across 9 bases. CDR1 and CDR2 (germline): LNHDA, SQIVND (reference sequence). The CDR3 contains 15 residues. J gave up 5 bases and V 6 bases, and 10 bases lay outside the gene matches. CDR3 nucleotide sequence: TGTGCCAGTAGCGGGACAGGGCGGAATACTTATGGCTACACCTTC. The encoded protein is CASSGTGRNTYGYTF.

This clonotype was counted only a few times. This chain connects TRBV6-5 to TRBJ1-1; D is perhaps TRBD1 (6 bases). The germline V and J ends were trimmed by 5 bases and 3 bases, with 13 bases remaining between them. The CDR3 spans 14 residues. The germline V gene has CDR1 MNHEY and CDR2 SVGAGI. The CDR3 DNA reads TGTGCCAGCAGTATCGGGGGGGCTTACACTGAAGCTTTCTTT. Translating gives CASSIGGAYTEAFF.

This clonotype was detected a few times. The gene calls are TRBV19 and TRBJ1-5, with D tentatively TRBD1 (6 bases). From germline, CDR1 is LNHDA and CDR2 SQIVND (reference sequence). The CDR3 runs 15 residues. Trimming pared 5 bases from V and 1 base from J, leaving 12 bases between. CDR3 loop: CASSWGAWSNQPQHF. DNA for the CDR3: TGTGCCAGTAGTTGGGGGGCTTGGAGCAATCAGCCCCAGCATTTT.

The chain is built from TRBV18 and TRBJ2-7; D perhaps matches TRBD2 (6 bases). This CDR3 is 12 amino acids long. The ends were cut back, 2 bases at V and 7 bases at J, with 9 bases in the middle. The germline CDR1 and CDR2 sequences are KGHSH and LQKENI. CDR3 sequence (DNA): TGTGCCAGCTCACCAAAGGAGGGGGAGCAGTACTTC. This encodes CASSPKEGEQYF.

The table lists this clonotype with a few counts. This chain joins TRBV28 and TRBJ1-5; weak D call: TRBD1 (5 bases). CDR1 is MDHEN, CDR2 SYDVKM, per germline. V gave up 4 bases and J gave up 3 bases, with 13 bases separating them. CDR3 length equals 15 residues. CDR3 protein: CASSSSQGNNQPQHF. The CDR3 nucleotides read TGTGCCAGCAGTTCGTCCCAGGGAAACAATCAGCCCCAGCATTTT.

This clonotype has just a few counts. CDR3 in DNA: TGTGCCAGCAGCCCCATTGAGGGAGGGTTCCGAGATACGCAGTATTTT. It yields the protein CASSPIEGGFRDTQYF. This sequence joins TRBV7-7 and TRBJ2-3, with 7 bases lining up with TRBD2. Trimming at V came to 5 bases and at J to 5 bases, leaving 13 bases not matched to a gene. CDR1 is SSHAT, CDR2 FNYEAQ, per germline (reference sequence). The length of the CDR3 is 16 residues.

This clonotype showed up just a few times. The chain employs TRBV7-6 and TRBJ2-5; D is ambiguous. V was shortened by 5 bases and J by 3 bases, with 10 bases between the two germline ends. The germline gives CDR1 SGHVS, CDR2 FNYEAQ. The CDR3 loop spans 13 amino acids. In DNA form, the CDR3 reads TGTGCCAGCAGCGCCAATGGGGAAGAGACCCAGTACTTC. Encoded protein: CASSANGEETQYF.

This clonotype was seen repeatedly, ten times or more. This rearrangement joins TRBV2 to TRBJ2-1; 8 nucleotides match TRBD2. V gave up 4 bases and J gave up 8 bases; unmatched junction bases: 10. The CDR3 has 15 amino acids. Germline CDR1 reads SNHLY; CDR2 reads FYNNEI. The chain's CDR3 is CASSVGGRRWDEQFF. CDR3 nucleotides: TGTGCCAGCAGTGTCGGCGGGAGGAGGTGGGATGAGCAGTTCTTC.

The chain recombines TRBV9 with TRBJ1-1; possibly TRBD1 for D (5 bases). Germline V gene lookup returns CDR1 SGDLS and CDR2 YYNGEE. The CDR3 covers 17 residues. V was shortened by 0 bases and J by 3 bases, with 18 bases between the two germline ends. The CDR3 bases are TGTGCCAGCAGCGTAGCGCTCGGGAGGGGTTTCGACACTGAAGCTTTCTTT. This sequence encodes CASSVALGRGFDTEAFF.

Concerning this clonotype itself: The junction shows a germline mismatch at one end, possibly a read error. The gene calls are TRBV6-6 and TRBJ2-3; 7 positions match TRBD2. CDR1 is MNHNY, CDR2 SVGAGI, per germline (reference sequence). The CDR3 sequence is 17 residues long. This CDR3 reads CASSESILASSTDTQYF. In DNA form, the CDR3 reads TGCGCCAGCAGTGAGTCGATACTAGCGTCGAGCACAGATACGCAGTATTTT.

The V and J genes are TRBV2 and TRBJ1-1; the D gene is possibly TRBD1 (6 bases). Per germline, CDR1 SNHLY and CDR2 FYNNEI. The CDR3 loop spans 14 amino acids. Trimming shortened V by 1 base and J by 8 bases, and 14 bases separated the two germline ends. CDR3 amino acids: CASSEEGSGVEAFF. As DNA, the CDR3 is TGTGCCAGCAGTGAAGAGGGCTCAGGGGTAGAAGCTTTCTTT.

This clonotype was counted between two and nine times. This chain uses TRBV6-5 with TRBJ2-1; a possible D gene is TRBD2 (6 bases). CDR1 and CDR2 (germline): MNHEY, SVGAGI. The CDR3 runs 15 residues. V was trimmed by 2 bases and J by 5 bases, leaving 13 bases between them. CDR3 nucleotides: TGTGCCAGCAGTTACCCGTGGCGGGACGACAATGAGCAGTTCTTC. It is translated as CASSYPWRDDNEQFF.

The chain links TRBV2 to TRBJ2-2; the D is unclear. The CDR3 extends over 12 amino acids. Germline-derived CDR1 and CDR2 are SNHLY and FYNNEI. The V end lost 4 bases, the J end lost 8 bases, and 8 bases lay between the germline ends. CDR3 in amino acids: CASSATEGELFF. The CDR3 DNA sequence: TGTGCCAGCAGTGCAACCGAGGGGGAGCTGTTTTTT.

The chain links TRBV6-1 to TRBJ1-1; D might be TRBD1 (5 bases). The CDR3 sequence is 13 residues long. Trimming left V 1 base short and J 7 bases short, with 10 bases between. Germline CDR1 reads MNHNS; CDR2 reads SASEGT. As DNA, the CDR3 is TGTGCCAGCAGTGAAGGGGACGCGAGTGAAGCTTTCTTT. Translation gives CASSEGDASEAFF.

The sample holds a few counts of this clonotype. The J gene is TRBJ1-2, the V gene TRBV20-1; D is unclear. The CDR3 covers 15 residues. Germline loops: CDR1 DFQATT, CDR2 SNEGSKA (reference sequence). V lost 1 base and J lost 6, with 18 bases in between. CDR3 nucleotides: TGCAGTGCTAGAGTCCGGGGAGAGAAGGAGAATGGCTACACCTTC. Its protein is CSARVRGEKENGYTF.